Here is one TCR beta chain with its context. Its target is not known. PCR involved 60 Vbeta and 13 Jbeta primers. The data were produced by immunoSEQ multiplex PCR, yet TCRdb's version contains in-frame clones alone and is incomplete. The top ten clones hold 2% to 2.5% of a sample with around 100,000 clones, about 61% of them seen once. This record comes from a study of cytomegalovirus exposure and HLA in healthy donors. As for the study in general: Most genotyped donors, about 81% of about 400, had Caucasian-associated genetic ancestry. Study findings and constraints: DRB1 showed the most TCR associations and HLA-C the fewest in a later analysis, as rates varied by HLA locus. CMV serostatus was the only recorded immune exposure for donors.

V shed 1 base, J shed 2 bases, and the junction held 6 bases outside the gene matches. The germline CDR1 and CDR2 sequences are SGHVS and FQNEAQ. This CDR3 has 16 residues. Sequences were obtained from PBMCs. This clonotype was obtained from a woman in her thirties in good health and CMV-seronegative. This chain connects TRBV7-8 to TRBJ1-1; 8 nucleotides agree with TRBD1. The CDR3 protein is CASSLGSAGGNTEAFF. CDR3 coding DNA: TGTGCCAGCAGCTTAGGGTCGGCAGGGGGCAACACTGAAGCTTTCTTT.